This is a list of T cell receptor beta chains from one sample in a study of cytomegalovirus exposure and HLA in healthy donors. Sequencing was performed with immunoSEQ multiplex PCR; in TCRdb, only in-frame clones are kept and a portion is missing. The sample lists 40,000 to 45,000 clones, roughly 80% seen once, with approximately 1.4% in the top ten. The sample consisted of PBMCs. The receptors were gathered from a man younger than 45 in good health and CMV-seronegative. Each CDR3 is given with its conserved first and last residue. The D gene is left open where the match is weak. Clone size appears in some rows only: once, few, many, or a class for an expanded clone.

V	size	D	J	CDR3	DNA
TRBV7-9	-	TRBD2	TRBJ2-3	CSSSLGASGRTDTQYF	TGTTCCAGCAGCTTAGGGGCTAGCGGGAGGACAGATACGCAGTATTTT
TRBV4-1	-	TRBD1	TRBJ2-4	CASSHITGQGAKNIQYF	TGCGCCAGCAGCCACATAACGGGACAGGGAGCCAAAAACATTCAGTACTTC
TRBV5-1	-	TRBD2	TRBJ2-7	CASSLGFRASGVTYEQYF	TGCGCCAGCAGCTTGGGCTTCAGGGCTAGCGGGGTGACTTACGAGCAGTACTTC
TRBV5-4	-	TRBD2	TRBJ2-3	CASSLPSGRTTDTQYF	TGTGCCAGCAGCTTGCCTAGCGGGAGGACCACAGATACGCAGTATTTT
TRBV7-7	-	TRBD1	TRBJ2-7	CASSLYVDRVHEQYF	TGTGCCAGCAGCTTGTACGTAGACAGGGTCCACGAGCAGTACTTC
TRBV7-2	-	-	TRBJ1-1	CASSLYDAVGAFF	TGTGCCAGCAGCTTATACGACGCCGTCGGGGCTTTCTTT
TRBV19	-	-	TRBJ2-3	CASSTRQDTQYF	TGTGCCAGTAGTACACGACAAGATACGCAGTATTTT
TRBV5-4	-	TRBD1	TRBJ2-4	CASSLRGLDIQYF	TGTGCCAGCAGCCTCAGGGGGCTGGACATTCAGTACTTC
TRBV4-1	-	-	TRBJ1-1	CASSRIAIVNTEAFF	TGCGCCAGCAGCCGGATAGCCATAGTGAACACTGAAGCTTTCTTT
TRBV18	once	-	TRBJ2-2	CASSSSILTGELFF	TGTGCCAGCTCATCTAGTATACTTACCGGGGAGCTGTTTTTT
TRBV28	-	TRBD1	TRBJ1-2	CASSSPGTGADYGYTF	TGTGCCAGCAGTTCGCCCGGGACAGGGGCGGACTATGGCTACACCTTC
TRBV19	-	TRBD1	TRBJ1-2	CASAPLQGARGYTF	TGTGCCAGTGCCCCCCTGCAGGGGGCTCGTGGCTACACCTTC
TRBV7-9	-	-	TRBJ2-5	CASSTRRGFTQETQYF	TGTGCCAGCAGCACTAGGCGGGGATTTACCCAAGAGACCCAGTACTTC
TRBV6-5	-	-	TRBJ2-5	CASRRRGSGKETQYF	TGTGCCAGCAGGCGTCGGGGTAGCGGCAAAGAGACCCAGTACTTC
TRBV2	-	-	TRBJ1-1	CASRTGNTEAFF	TGTGCCAGCAGGACAGGGAACACTGAAGCTTTCTTT
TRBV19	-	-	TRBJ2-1	CASSPRTVGEQFF	TGTGCCAGTAGTCCTCGGACAGTCGGAGAGCAGTTCTTC
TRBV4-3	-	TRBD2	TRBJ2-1	CASSQTGGWPSGTLHRSDEQFF	TGCGCCAGCAGCCAAACCGGAGGGTGGCCTAGCGGAACCCTCCATCGGAGTGATGAGCAGTTCTTC
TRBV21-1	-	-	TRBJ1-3	CASSREDRVMSGNTIYF	TGTGCCAGCAGCAGGGAAGACAGGGTAATGTCTGGAAACACCATATATTTT
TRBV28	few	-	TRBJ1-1	CAIQQGYTEAFF	TGTGCCATCCAGCAGGGTTACACTGAAGCTTTCTTT
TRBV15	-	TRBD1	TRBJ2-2	CATSRGTTGRNGELFF	TGTGCCACCAGCAGAGGAACGACAGGGCGGAACGGGGAGCTGTTTTTT
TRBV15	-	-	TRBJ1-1	CATSPPGTPNTEAFF	TGTGCCACCAGCCCTCCCGGGACACCTAACACTGAAGCTTTCTTT
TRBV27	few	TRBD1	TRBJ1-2	CASSPGTGLLRGYTF	TGTGCCAGCAGTCCAGGGACAGGTCTATTGAGGGGCTACACCTTC
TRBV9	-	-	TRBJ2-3	CASSVAFGGSTDTQYF	TGTGCCAGCAGCGTAGCATTCGGCGGGAGCACAGATACGCAGTATTTT
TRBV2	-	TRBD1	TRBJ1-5	CASQTGTGNQPQHF	TGTGCCAGCCAAACAGGGACAGGCAATCAGCCCCAGCATTTT
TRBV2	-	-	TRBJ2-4	CASTPPSYLAKNIQYF	TGTGCCAGCACTCCTCCTAGTTATCTAGCCAAAAACATTCAGTACTTC
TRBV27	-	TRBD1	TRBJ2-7	CASVGPGQGSYEQYF	TGTGCCAGCGTAGGCCCGGGACAGGGCTCATACGAGCAGTACTTC
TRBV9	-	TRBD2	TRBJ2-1	CASSVVYGTSGNNEQFF	TGTGCCAGCAGCGTAGTATACGGGACTAGCGGGAACAATGAGCAGTTCTTC
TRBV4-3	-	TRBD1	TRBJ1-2	CASSQTTGVGYTF	TGCGCCAGCAGCCAAACCACAGGGGTTGGCTACACCTTC
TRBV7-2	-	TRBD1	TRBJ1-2	CASSSRDRVDGYTF	TGTGCCAGCAGCTCCCGGGACAGGGTGGATGGCTACACCTTC
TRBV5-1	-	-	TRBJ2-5	CASSFLAGSGTQYF	TGCGCCAGCAGCTTCCTGGCGGGGAGTGGGACCCAGTACTTC
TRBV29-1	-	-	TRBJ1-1	CSVGPGWGMNTEAFF	TGCAGCGTTGGGCCAGGGTGGGGAATGAACACTGAAGCTTTCTTT
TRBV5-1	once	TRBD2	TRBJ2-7	CASSLHNLADTYEQYF	TGCGCCAGCAGCTTGCATAATCTAGCGGATACCTACGAGCAGTACTTC
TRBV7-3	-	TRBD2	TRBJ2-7	CASSPASGSYEQYF	TGTGCCAGCAGCCCCGCCAGCGGGAGCTACGAGCAGTACTTC
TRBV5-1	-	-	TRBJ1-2	CASGEQPPPNYGYTF	TGCGCCAGCGGGGAGCAGCCCCCCCCTAACTATGGCTACACCTTC
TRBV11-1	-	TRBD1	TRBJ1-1	CASSDGLNRGTEAFF	TGTGCCAGCAGCGACGGCCTAAACAGGGGGACTGAAGCTTTCTTT
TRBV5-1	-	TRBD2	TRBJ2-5	CASSAGDYIVVKTQYF	TGCGCCAGCAGCGCGGGGGACTATATAGTTGTGAAGACCCAGTACTTC
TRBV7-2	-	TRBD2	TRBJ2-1	CASSSSGSSIKFF	TGTGCCAGCAGCTCTAGCGGGAGTAGTATTAAGTTCTTC
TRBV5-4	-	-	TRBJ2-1	CASSLPGSVSYNEQFF	TGTGCCAGCAGCTTGCCAGGGTCGGTTTCCTACAATGAGCAGTTCTTC
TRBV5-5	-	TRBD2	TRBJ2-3	CASSPAGGTDTQYF	TGTGCCAGCAGCCCCGCGGGGGGCACAGATACGCAGTATTTT
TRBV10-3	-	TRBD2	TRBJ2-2	CAISELAGGGAGELFF	TGTGCCATCAGTGAACTAGCGGGAGGGGGGGCCGGGGAGCTGTTTTTT
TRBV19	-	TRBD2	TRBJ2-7	CASSPTSGNEQYF	TGTGCCAGTAGTCCAACTAGCGGGAACGAGCAGTACTTC
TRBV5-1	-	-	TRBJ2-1	CASSLEGLYNEQFF	TGCGCCAGCAGCTTGGAGGGGTTGTACAATGAGCAGTTCTTC
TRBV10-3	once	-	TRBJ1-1	CAISVQENTEAFF	TGTGCCATCAGTGTACAGGAGAACACTGAAGCTTTCTTT
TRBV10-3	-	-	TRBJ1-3	CAISEFGFPTSGNTIYF	TGTGCCATCAGTGAGTTCGGGTTTCCGACCTCTGGAAACACCATATATTTT
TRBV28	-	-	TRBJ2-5	CATGYGQGRQETQYF	TGTGCCACCGGATATGGGCAGGGAAGACAAGAGACCCAGTACTTC
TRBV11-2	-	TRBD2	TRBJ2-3	CASSTGLAGGSDTQYF	TGTGCCAGCAGCACAGGACTAGCGGGAGGTTCGGATACGCAGTATTTT
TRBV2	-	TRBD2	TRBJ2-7	CASRGTSGRAPYYEQYF	TGTGCCAGCAGGGGGACTAGCGGGAGGGCCCCCTACTACGAGCAGTACTTC
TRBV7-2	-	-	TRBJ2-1	CASSLSKARYNEQFF	TGTGCCAGCAGCTTAAGTAAAGCCCGATACAATGAGCAGTTCTTC
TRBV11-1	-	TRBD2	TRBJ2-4	CASSLRGARGPRIQYF	TGTGCCAGCAGCTTGCGGGGGGCGCGGGGTCCTCGCATTCAGTACTTC
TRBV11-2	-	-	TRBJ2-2	CASSLSSSLRTGELFF	TGTGCCAGCAGCTTATCTTCCAGTTTGAGGACCGGGGAGCTGTTTTTT
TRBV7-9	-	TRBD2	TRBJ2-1	CASSSARLAGGHNEQFF	TGTGCCAGCAGCTCGGCGAGACTAGCGGGAGGGCACAATGAGCAGTTCTTC